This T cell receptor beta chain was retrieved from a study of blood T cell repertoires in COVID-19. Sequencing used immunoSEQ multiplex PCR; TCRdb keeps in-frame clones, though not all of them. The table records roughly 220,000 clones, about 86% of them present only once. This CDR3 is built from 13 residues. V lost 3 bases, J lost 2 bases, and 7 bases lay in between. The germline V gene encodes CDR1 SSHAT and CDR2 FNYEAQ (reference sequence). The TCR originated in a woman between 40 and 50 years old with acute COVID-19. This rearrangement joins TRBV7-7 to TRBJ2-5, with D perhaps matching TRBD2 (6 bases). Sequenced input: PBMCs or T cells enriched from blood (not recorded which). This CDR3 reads CASSFGGQETQYF. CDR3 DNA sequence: TGTGCCAGCAGCTTTGGAGGGCAAGAGACCCAGTACTTC.